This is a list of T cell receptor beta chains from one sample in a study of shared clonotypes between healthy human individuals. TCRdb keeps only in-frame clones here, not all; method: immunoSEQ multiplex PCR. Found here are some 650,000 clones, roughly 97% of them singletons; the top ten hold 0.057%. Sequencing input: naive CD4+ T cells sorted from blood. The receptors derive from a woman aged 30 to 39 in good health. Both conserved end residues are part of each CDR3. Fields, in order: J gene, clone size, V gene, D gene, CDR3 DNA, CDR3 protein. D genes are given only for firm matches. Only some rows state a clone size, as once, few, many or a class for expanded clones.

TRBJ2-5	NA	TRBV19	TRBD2	TGTGCCAGTAGTGTGCTAGCGGGAGGGCCTATGGAGACCCAGTACTTC	CASSVLAGGPMETQYF
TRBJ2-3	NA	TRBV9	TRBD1	TGTGCCAGCAGCGCACAGGGGGTCGGGGCAGATACGCAGTATTTT	CASSAQGVGADTQYF
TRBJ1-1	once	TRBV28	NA	TGTGCCAGCAGTTTAGCAGGTATGAACACTGAAGCTTTCTTT	CASSLAGMNTEAFF
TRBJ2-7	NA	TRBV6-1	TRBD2	TGTGCCAGTTCTGGCGGGAGGTACTCCTACGAGCAGTACTTC	CASSGGRYSYEQYF
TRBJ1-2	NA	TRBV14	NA	TGTGCCAGCAGCCAGCGGGGGCGCGGTGGCTACACCTTC	CASSQRGRGGYTF
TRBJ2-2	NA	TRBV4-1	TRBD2	TGCGCCAGCAGCCAATCTCAGCTAGCGGGAGATATCGGGGAGCTGTTTTTT	CASSQSQLAGDIGELFF
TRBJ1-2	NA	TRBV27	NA	TGTGCCAGCAGCACGAAAATTGAGACGAGAGGTCCCCTTTATGGCTACACCTTC	CASSTKIETRGPLYGYTF
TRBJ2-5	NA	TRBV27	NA	TGTGCCAGCAGTTCCAGGGGCCAAGAGACCCAGTACTTC	CASSSRGQETQYF
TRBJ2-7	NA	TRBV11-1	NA	TGTGCCAGCAGCTTAGCGGGACCTAACGAGCAGTACTTC	CASSLAGPNEQYF
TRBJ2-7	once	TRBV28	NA	TGTGCCAGCAGTTTCTTGGCAGGGAATTACGAGCAGTACTTC	CASSFLAGNYEQYF
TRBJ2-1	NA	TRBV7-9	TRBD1	TGTGCCAGCAGCCCTTTTACAGGGGGTTCATCCGAGCAGTTCTTC	CASSPFTGGSSEQFF
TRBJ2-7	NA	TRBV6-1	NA	TGTGCCAGCAGACGGACTGGGAGCTCCTACGAGCAGTACTTC	CASRRTGSSYEQYF
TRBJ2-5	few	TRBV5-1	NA	TGCGCCAGCAGCTTCGGAGAGACCCAGTACTTC	CASSFGETQYF
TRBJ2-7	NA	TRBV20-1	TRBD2	TGCAGTGCTAGAGATCGGGGACTAAATTACTTC	CSARDRGLNYF
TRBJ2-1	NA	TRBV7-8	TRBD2	TGTGCCAGCAGCTGGGGTGTAGCGGGAGGGCCTTTCAGGGGCCATGAGCAGTTCTTC	CASSWGVAGGPFRGHEQFF
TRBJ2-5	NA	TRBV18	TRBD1	TGTGCCAGCTCACGTGACAGGGTTGAGACCCAGTACTTC	CASSRDRVETQYF
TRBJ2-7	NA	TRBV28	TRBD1	TGTGCCAGCAGTCTTATCGGGACAGGGGAAGATTCCTACGAGCAGTACTTC	CASSLIGTGEDSYEQYF
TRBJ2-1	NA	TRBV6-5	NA	TGTGCCGCCTGGACTTCAGGGAGGTATGAGCAGTTCTTC	CAAWTSGRYEQFF
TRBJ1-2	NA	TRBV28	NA	TGTGCCAGCAGTTTGGGGGTGGGTAAATATGGCTACACCTTC	CASSLGVGKYGYTF
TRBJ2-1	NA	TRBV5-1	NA	TGCGCCAGCAGCCTGGCAGCGGGCGAGGTCGGCAATGAGCAGTTCTTC	CASSLAAGEVGNEQFF
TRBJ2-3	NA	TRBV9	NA	TGTGCCAGCAGCGTAGAGGGAGATACGCAGTATTTT	CASSVEGDTQYF
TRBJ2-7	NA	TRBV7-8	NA	TGTGCCAGCAGCTTAGAGGGATATGGTCTCGAGCAGTACTTC	CASSLEGYGLEQYF
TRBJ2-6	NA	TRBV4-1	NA	TGCGCCAGCAGCCAAGTTGTCGGCGGCTCTGGGGCCAACGTCCTGACTTTC	CASSQVVGGSGANVLTF
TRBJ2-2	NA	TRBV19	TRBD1	TGTGCCAGTAGTGCCCACCAGACAGGGAGCGCCGGGGAGCTGTTTTTT	CASSAHQTGSAGELFF
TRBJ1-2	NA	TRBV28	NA	TGTGCCAGCAGTTTTCATGGGGCCTCTGGCTACACCTTC	CASSFHGASGYTF
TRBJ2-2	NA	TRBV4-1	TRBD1	TGCGCCAGCAGCCAAGATTTCAGGGACAGGGCCTTACCCGGGGAGCTGTTTTTT	CASSQDFRDRALPGELFF
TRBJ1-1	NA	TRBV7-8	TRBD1	TGTGCCAGCAGCTTAGGGACAGGGAAGGTGACTTTCTTT	CASSLGTGKVTFF
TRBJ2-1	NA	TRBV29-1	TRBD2	TGCAGCGTTCGAGCGGGAGGGCCCAATGAGCAGTTCTTC	CSVRAGGPNEQFF
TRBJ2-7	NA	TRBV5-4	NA	TGTGCCAGCAGCCCCGAGGGGGACTACCGATCCTACGAGCAGTACTTC	CASSPEGDYRSYEQYF
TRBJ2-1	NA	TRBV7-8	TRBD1	TGTGCCAGCAGGACTAACAGGGGAAGGGATGAGCAGTTCTTC	CASRTNRGRDEQFF
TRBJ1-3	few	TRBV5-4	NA	TGTGCCAGCAGCTTGGGATACCGGGACGCTGGAAACACCATATATTTT	CASSLGYRDAGNTIYF
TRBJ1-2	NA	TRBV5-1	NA	TGCGCCAGCAGCTTGGACGGAAACTATGGCTACACCTTC	CASSLDGNYGYTF
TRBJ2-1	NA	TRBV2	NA	TGTGCCAGCAGCCTGTTGGGAAGCGGAAACTACAATGAGCAGTTCTTC	CASSLLGSGNYNEQFF